These 14 T cell receptor beta chains were sequenced from one sample in a study of CD8+ T cells in alopecia areata. Extraction of RNA preceded its reverse transcription into cDNA, which served as the sequencing template. Sequencing was performed with immunoSEQ multiplex PCR; in TCRdb, only in-frame clones are kept and a portion is missing. This table has 95,000 to 120,000 clones, 59% appearing once. The sequencing sample was made of CD8+ T cells sorted from blood. The origin of the receptors is a human donor in good health.

Remarks on this clone: The junction shows a germline mismatch at one end, possibly a read error. This rearrangement joins TRBV4-3 to TRBJ2-3, with 15 bases aligning to TRBD2. CDR1 LGHNA and CDR2 YSLEER come from the germline V gene. The CDR3 has 19 amino acids. CDR3 amino acids: CARSREGLAGGGSADTQYF. The CDR3 nucleotides read TGCGCCCGCAGCCGGGAAGGACTAGCGGGGGGGGGTAGCGCAGATACGCAGTATTTT.

V gene TRBV29-1 combines with J gene TRBJ1-3; the D is unclear. The V end lost 6 bases, the J end lost 0 bases, and 12 bases lay between the germline ends. CDR1 and CDR2 from the germline V gene are SQVTM and ANQGSEA. The CDR3 has 14 amino acids. This chain's CDR3 is CSVMLGDSGNTIYF. The CDR3 DNA is TGCAGCGTAATGCTTGGGGACTCTGGAAACACCATATATTTT.

This clone was observed a handful of times. CDR3 DNA: TGCGCCAGCAGCCAAGCGGGAGGGGGCTCCTACAATGAGCAGTTCTTC. Amino acid sequence: CASSQAGGGSYNEQFF. The chain carries TRBV4-3 and TRBJ2-1, with 8 positions matching TRBD2. The CDR3 has 16 residues. Germline CDR1 reads LGHNA; CDR2 reads YSLEER. Trimming cost V 1 base and J 0 bases; bases outside gene matches: 2.

CDR3 in DNA: TGTGCCAGCAGCTTAGTGGTGGGGGCCCCAGGGAATGAGCAGTTCTTC. This translates into CASSLVVGAPGNEQFF. The J gene is TRBJ2-1, the V gene TRBV7-8; D perhaps matches TRBD1 (6 bases). Germline loops: CDR1 SGHVS, CDR2 FQNEAQ. This CDR3 has 16 amino acids. V shed 1 base and J shed 7 bases, with 17 bases lying between them.

This chain connects TRBV18 to TRBJ2-5, with D possibly being TRBD1 or TRBD2 (7 bases each). CDR1 and CDR2 (germline): KGHSH, LQKENI. The CDR3 is 15 amino acids. V lost 2 bases and J lost 3, with 13 bases in between. The CDR3 coding sequence is TGTGCCAGCTCACCAAGCGGGACAGCCGAAGAGACCCAGTACTTC. This translates into CASSPSGTAEETQYF.

The chain has TRBV29-1 and TRBJ1-1, with a tentative D call TRBD1 (6 bases). The CDR3 runs to 14 residues. Trimming cost V 7 bases and J 2 bases, with 17 bases left between them. Germline V lookup: CDR1 SQVTM, CDR2 ANQGSEA. CDR3 bases: TGCAGCGCCAGGGGACCGCCCGGAAACACTGAAGCTTTCTTT. The encoded protein is CSARGPPGNTEAFF.

The gene calls are TRBV25-1 and TRBJ2-7; D perhaps matches TRBD1 (5 bases). Deletions cut 3 bases from V and 2 bases from J, with 14 bases between. CDR1 and CDR2 from the germline V gene are MGHDK and SYGVNS. This CDR3 contains 15 residues. The CDR3 DNA reads TGTGCCAGCAGTGAGGGTCAGGGCTCAACCTACGAGCAGTACTTC. The encoded protein is CASSEGQGSTYEQYF.

This clone showed up many times. V gene TRBV27 combines with J gene TRBJ2-1; 15 bases are shared with TRBD2. Germline CDR1 is MNHEY and CDR2 is SMNVEV (reference sequence). The V segment lost 5 bases and the J segment 14 bases; nucleotides outside the gene matches: 10. This CDR3 is built from 15 residues. In DNA, the CDR3 is TGTGCCAGCAGTCTGGGACTAGCGGGGGGCAGGGGGGAGTTCTTC. It is translated as CASSLGLAGGRGEFF.

The chain links TRBV29-1 to TRBJ2-3; 10 bases map to TRBD2. V gave up 5 bases and J gave up 0 bases; unmatched junction bases: 8. Germline assignment: CDR1 SQVTM and CDR2 ANQGSEA. The CDR3 has 16 residues. The CDR3 sequence: CSVSGTSATSTDTQYF. The CDR3 nucleotides are TGCAGCGTTTCGGGGACTAGCGCAACTAGCACAGATACGCAGTATTTT.

This chain joins TRBV29-1 and TRBJ2-5, with D possibly being TRBD1 (6 bases). Germline V gene data show CDR1 as SQVTM and CDR2 as ANQGSEA. V was trimmed by 3 bases and J by 4 bases, leaving 21 bases between them. The CDR3 runs to 16 residues. The CDR3 sequence is CSVEFRPPRDTETQYF. In DNA form, the CDR3 reads TGCAGCGTTGAGTTCCGTCCCCCCCGGGACACAGAGACCCAGTACTTC.

The V call is TRBV6-5, the J call TRBJ2-6; no firm D call. CDR3 length: 13 amino acids. The germline CDR1 and CDR2 sequences are MNHEY and SVGAGI. Trimming shortened V by 5 bases and J by 4 bases, and 6 bases separated the two germline ends. CDR3 region: CASSTGGANVLTF. As DNA, the CDR3 is TGTGCCAGCAGTACCGGAGGGGCCAACGTCCTGACTTTC.

The chain combines TRBV13 with TRBJ2-1; 8 bases line up with TRBD1. The CDR3 extends over 14 amino acids. Germline-derived CDR1 and CDR2 are PRHDT and FYEKMQ (reference sequence). V lost 4 bases to trimming and J lost 5 bases; unmatched junction nucleotides: 4. The CDR3 is CASSSRDRNNEQFF. CDR3 nucleotides: TGTGCCAGCAGCTCCAGGGACAGGAACAATGAGCAGTTCTTC.

The gene calls are TRBV13 and TRBJ2-7, with a possible D match to TRBD1 (6 bases). Trimming stripped 5 bases from V and 3 bases from J, with 14 bases between. The CDR3 consists of 14 residues. Germline assignment: CDR1 PRHDT and CDR2 FYEKMQ (reference sequence). In DNA, the CDR3 is TGTGCCAGCAGCCCGGGACACTTTAACTACGAGCAGTACTTC. It is translated as CASSPGHFNYEQYF.

Only a few counts were recorded for this clone. V and J are TRBV13 and TRBJ2-1; TRBD2 agrees at 14 bases. Losses at the gene ends were 4 bases for V and 8 bases for J; bases not matched to a gene: 10. This CDR3 comprises 17 residues. Germline loops: CDR1 PRHDT, CDR2 FYEKMQ (reference sequence). The CDR3 loop is CASSSTSGGAVTDEQFF. As DNA, the CDR3 is TGTGCCAGCAGCTCGACTAGCGGGGGGGCCGTAACCGATGAGCAGTTCTTC.